One sample yielded the 29 T cell receptor beta chains listed below, sequenced in a study of T cell responses to AZD1222 COVID-19 vaccine (dated by TCRdb to the early 2020s). The library was obtained by the immunoSEQ multiplex PCR assay. TCRdb provides this immuneACCESS table in a form limited to in-frame rearrangements. Some clones are lacking; in checked studies, under half of them reflect an unresolved V gene, and why the rest are absent is not known. In all, the sample holds fewer than 150,000 clones, and approximately 90% of those were seen once. The ten largest clones represent approximately 6.4% of the sample. The sample's time point, from its label and the paper: about 28 days (+/-7) after the second vaccine dose. The source material was peripheral blood, sampled 28 days after the second AZD1222 dose. The source is an adult who received the AZD1222 COVID-19 vaccine.

V gene TRBV5-5 combines with J gene TRBJ1-5; TRBD1 aligns across 7 bases. The V gene end was trimmed by 4 bases and the J gene end by 3 bases; junction bases not matched to a gene: 7. In germline, CDR1 is SGHKS, CDR2 YYEKEE (reference sequence). The CDR3 contains 15 residues. The CDR3 loop is CASSTQGTDNQPQHF. The CDR3 coding sequence is TGTGCCAGCAGCACGCAGGGGACAGACAATCAGCCCCAGCATTTT.

For the CDR3, the DNA is TGCGCCAGCAGCTTGGAGGGTAATTCACCCCTCCACTTT. Translating it yields CASSLEGNSPLHF. The genes are TRBV5-1 and TRBJ1-6, with D hard to call. The CDR3 runs to 13 residues. The V end lost 0 bases, the J end lost 6 bases, and 4 bases lay between the germline ends. Germline values: CDR1 SGHRS, CDR2 YFSETQ.

The chain joins TRBV27 to TRBJ2-1, with a tentative D call TRBD1 (6 bases). There are 15 residues in the CDR3. Trimming took off 1 base at V and 5 bases at J, with 12 bases between the two ends. Germline CDR1 is MNHEY and CDR2 is SMNVEV (reference sequence). The CDR3 region has the DNA TGTGCCAGCAGTTTATTACAGGGATTAAACAATGAGCAGTTCTTC. Translated, it gives CASSLLQGLNNEQFF.

The chain couples TRBV11-2 to TRBJ2-4, with 7 bases fitting TRBD2. J lost 0 bases, V lost 0 bases, and 8 bases had no gene match. There are 18 residues in the CDR3. Germline V gene lookup returns CDR1 SGHAT and CDR2 FQNNGV. The CDR3 DNA reads TGTGCCAGCAGCTTAGAAGGTAGCGGGTCTTTAGCCAAAAACATTCAGTACTTC. Protein sequence: CASSLEGSGSLAKNIQYF.

The CDR3 sequence: CASSYSEQETQYF. The CDR3 DNA is TGTGCCAGCAGTTACTCGGAACAAGAGACCCAGTACTTC. This rearrangement joins TRBV6-2 or TRBV6-3 to TRBJ2-5; no firm D call. With 0 bases removed from V and 2 bases from J, the gap between germline ends came to 4 bases. Germline CDR1 is MNHEY and CDR2 is SVGEGT. The CDR3 length is 13 residues.

V usage is TRBV6-2 or TRBV6-3 and J usage is TRBJ1-5, with a tentative D call TRBD1 (5 bases). The V gene's germline CDR1 is MNHEY and CDR2 SVGEGT. This CDR3 region has 16 residues. Deletions cut 2 bases from V and 0 bases from J, with 11 bases between. CDR3 nucleotides: TGTGCCAGCAGTTACGCGACAGCTTATAGCAATCAGCCCCAGCATTTT. Amino acids: CASSYATAYSNQPQHF.

The chain employs TRBV5-5 and TRBJ1-1, with a tentative D call TRBD1 (5 bases). V was pared by 0 bases and J by 2 bases, with 11 bases between. Germline V gene data show CDR1 as SGHKS and CDR2 as YYEKEE (reference sequence). This CDR3 region has 15 residues. Here the CDR3 reads CASSLVQGYNTEAFF. CDR3 DNA: TGTGCCAGCAGCTTGGTTCAGGGTTATAACACTGAAGCTTTCTTT.

V usage is TRBV4-2 and J usage is TRBJ1-2, with 7 bases aligning to TRBD1. The length of the CDR3 is 13 residues. CDR1 is LGHNA, CDR2 YNFKEQ, per germline. The V segment lost 4 bases and the J segment 6 bases; nucleotides outside the gene matches: 5. CDR3 DNA sequence: TGTGCCAGCAGCCGCGACAGGGCAGATGGCTACACCTTC. Translating it yields CASSRDRADGYTF.

The chain joins TRBV18 to TRBJ1-2, with a weak D call TRBD1 (5 bases). The CDR3 length is 15 residues. V lost 0 bases and J lost 6, with 14 bases in between. Germline V gives CDR1 KGHSH, CDR2 LQKENI. CDR3 coding DNA: TGTGCCAGCTCACCACCGCGGCAGGGAGGCCATGGCTACACCTTC. Translated, it gives CASSPPRQGGHGYTF.

The chain combines TRBV6-5 with TRBJ1-1; 7 bases are a match to TRBD1. Germline V gene sequence: CDR1 MNHEY, CDR2 SVGAGI. The CDR3 spans 14 residues. The junction had 9 bases not matched to a gene; V was cut back by 6 bases and J by 5 bases. CDR3 region: CASRGEGAWTEAFF. CDR3 DNA: TGTGCCAGCAGGGGGGAGGGGGCTTGGACTGAAGCTTTCTTT.

This sequence joins TRBV20-1 and TRBJ1-1; weak D call: TRBD1 (6 bases). The germline CDR1 and CDR2 sequences are DFQATT and SNEGSKA (reference sequence). There are 11 residues in the CDR3. The CDR3 DNA reads TGCAGAGGGTTTTCGGGGGGCGAAGCTTTCTTT. Encoded protein: CRGFSGGEAFF.

V usage is TRBV7-2 and J usage is TRBJ1-5; D is perhaps TRBD1 (6 bases). From germline, CDR1 is SGHTA and CDR2 FQGNSA. Trimming removed 2 bases from V and 6 bases from J, with 20 bases in between. The CDR3 extends over 17 amino acids. The CDR3 DNA reads as TGTGCCAGCAGCTTATTGGGGCAGGGGACGGGCCCTCAGCCCCAGCATTTT. This codes for CASSLLGQGTGPQPQHF.

The chain combines TRBV10-3 with TRBJ1-1; no definite D call. Germline V gene data show CDR1 as ENHRY and CDR2 as SYGVKD. This CDR3 has 12 amino acids. V shed 3 bases and J shed 10 bases, with 12 bases lying between them. CDR3 in DNA: TGTGCCATCAGTGATCCAAGCCTCGGAGCTTTCTTT. Amino acids: CAISDPSLGAFF.

This chain links TRBV7-3 with TRBJ2-1; D is perhaps TRBD1 (5 bases). The CDR3 is 14 amino acids. Germline-derived CDR1 and CDR2 are SGHTA and FQGTGA. V lost 0 bases and J lost 5, with 8 bases in between. The CDR3 DNA reads as TGTGCCAGCAGCTTAACCGTACAGGACAATGAGCAGTTCTTC. This gives the protein CASSLTVQDNEQFF.

This chain connects TRBV10-3 to TRBJ1-6; D unclear. Between the trimmed V and J ends, which lost 3 bases and 7 bases, there was a span of 7 bases. Germline V lookup: CDR1 ENHRY, CDR2 SYGVKD. The CDR3 totals 13 residues. The CDR3 region is CAISDQRNSPLHF. DNA for the CDR3: TGTGCCATCAGTGACCAGAGGAATTCACCCCTCCACTTT.

This chain links TRBV19 with TRBJ1-5; 7 bases fit TRBD1. The CDR3 runs to 16 residues. J was trimmed by 2 bases and V by 3 bases; bases with no gene match: 7. The germline V gene encodes CDR1 LNHDA and CDR2 SQIVND (reference sequence). The CDR3 protein is CASSIAGGKRNQPQHF. The DNA for the CDR3 is TGTGCCAGTAGTATTGCAGGGGGAAAGCGCAATCAGCCCCAGCATTTT.

The gene calls are TRBV6-2 or TRBV6-3 and TRBJ1-1; D possibly corresponds to TRBD1 (5 bases). Trimming took off 2 bases at V and 5 bases at J, with 15 bases between the two ends. CDR1 and CDR2 (germline): MNHEY, SVGEGT. The CDR3 totals 15 residues. The CDR3 DNA is TGTGCCAGCAGTTACCCGGGAGGGGCGCTTACTGAAGCTTTCTTT. This translates into CASSYPGGALTEAFF.

The rearrangement joins TRBV6-2 or TRBV6-3 to TRBJ1-2; 9 positions match TRBD1. The V segment lost 5 bases and the J segment 2 bases; nucleotides outside the gene matches: 9. The CDR3 runs 16 residues. CDR1 is MNHEY, CDR2 SVGEGT, per germline. The CDR3 DNA is TGTGCCAGCAGTACAACGCCCGGGACAGGGAACTATGGCTACACCTTC. Protein sequence: CASSTTPGTGNYGYTF.

The chain uses TRBV23-1 and TRBJ1-2; D is uncertain. TRBV23-1 is noted as an ORF with a role that remains uncertain. This CDR3 spans 13 amino acids. V lost 3 bases, J lost 4 bases, and 9 bases lay in between. In DNA, the CDR3 is TGCGCCAGCAGTCACCCAGAGCCCTATGGCTACACCTTC. The encoded protein is CASSHPEPYGYTF.

V gene TRBV5-1 combines with J gene TRBJ2-5; 9 bases align to TRBD1. V was clipped by 8 bases and J by 5 bases; unmatched bases: 10. The V gene's germline CDR1 is SGHRS and CDR2 YFSETQ. This CDR3 has 14 amino acids. CDR3 coding DNA: TGCGCCAGTTCGACAGGGGGGATCGTTGAGACCCAGTACTTC. The encoded protein is CASSTGGIVETQYF.

The rearrangement joins TRBV2 to TRBJ2-1; tentative D call: TRBD1 (6 bases). V lost 6 bases and J 0 bases, leaving 9 bases between the germline ends. Germline-derived CDR1 and CDR2 are SNHLY and FYNNEI. The CDR3 sequence is 14 residues long. CDR3 nucleotide sequence: TGTGCCAGCAGGCCACAGGGCTCCTACAATGAGCAGTTCTTC. The encoded protein is CASRPQGSYNEQFF.

V usage is TRBV12-5 and J usage is TRBJ2-1; 8 bases map to TRBD2. CDR3 size: 15 residues. With 2 bases clipped from V and 10 bases from J, the junction kept 10 bases outside the gene matches. Per the germline V gene, CDR1 is LGHNT and CDR2 is FRNRAP. The CDR3 region is CASGLTGDGGVEQFF. In DNA form, the CDR3 reads TGTGCTAGTGGTTTGACCGGGGACGGGGGGGTCGAGCAGTTCTTC.

The chain couples TRBV24-1 to TRBJ2-1, with D possibly TRBD2 on 5 matching bases. Germline loops: CDR1 KGHDR, CDR2 SFDVKD. There are 13 residues in the CDR3. Trimming removed 6 bases at V and 6 bases at J, with 11 bases between. CDR3 DNA sequence: TGTGCCACCAGTCTTTCAGGAGGCAATGAGCAGTTCTTC. This encodes CATSLSGGNEQFF.

This chain links TRBV7-2 with TRBJ1-5, with D tentatively TRBD1 (5 bases). This CDR3 is 13 amino acids long. The V gene lost 1 base and the J gene lost 7 bases, with 8 bases spanning the gap. The V gene's germline CDR1 is SGHTA and CDR2 FQGNSA. CDR3 loop: CASSLGGVQPQHF. In DNA, the CDR3 is TGTGCCAGCAGCTTAGGGGGGGTGCAGCCCCAGCATTTT.

The V and J genes are TRBV9 and TRBJ2-1; 7 nucleotides line up with TRBD2. The V and J ends lost 4 bases and 5 bases, in that order; junction bases with no gene match: 15. The CDR3 loop spans 17 amino acids. Germline V gene sequence: CDR1 SGDLS, CDR2 YYNGEE. DNA for the CDR3: TGTGCCAGCAGCCTCCGCCTGGGGACTACTCTGAACAATGAGCAGTTCTTC. Protein product: CASSLRLGTTLNNEQFF.

This rearrangement joins TRBV29-1 to TRBJ1-1; D not certain. This CDR3 has 16 amino acids. V was shortened by 2 bases and J by 1 base, with 17 bases between the two germline ends. The germline gives CDR1 SQVTM, CDR2 ANQGSEA. CDR3 coding DNA: TGCAGCGTTGAAAATTCGGGTTTCGTCCCGAACACTGAAGCTTTCTTT. Translation gives CSVENSGFVPNTEAFF.

This chain links TRBV6-5 with TRBJ1-1; 9 nucleotides agree with TRBD1. The V and J ends lost 11 bases and 6 bases, in that order; junction bases with no gene match: 13. This CDR3 is built from 14 residues. Germline assignment: CDR1 MNHEY and CDR2 SVGAGI. The CDR3 loop is CASGRTGVSAEAFF. In nucleotides, the CDR3 is TGTGCCTCTGGGAGGACAGGGGTTAGCGCTGAAGCTTTCTTT.

This clone was counted between two and nine times. The rearrangement uses TRBV19 and TRBJ1-1, with D perhaps matching TRBD1 (6 bases). CDR1 and CDR2 from the germline V gene are LNHDA and SQIVND (reference sequence). Trimming pared 7 bases from V and 4 bases from J, leaving 16 bases between. The CDR3 loop spans 14 amino acids. The CDR3 sequence is CASTSARGGTEAFF. CDR3 in DNA: TGTGCCAGTACCTCCGCCAGGGGCGGCACTGAAGCTTTCTTT.

The chain recombines TRBV7-8 with TRBJ1-5, with D perhaps TRBD1 (5 bases). This CDR3 comprises 14 residues. The V and J ends lost 1 base and 4 bases respectively, with 8 bases between them. From germline, CDR1 is SGHVS and CDR2 FQNEAQ. CDR3 coding DNA: TGTGCCAGCAGCTTAGACAAGGGGAATCAGCCCCAGCATTTT. Translating gives CASSLDKGNQPQHF.